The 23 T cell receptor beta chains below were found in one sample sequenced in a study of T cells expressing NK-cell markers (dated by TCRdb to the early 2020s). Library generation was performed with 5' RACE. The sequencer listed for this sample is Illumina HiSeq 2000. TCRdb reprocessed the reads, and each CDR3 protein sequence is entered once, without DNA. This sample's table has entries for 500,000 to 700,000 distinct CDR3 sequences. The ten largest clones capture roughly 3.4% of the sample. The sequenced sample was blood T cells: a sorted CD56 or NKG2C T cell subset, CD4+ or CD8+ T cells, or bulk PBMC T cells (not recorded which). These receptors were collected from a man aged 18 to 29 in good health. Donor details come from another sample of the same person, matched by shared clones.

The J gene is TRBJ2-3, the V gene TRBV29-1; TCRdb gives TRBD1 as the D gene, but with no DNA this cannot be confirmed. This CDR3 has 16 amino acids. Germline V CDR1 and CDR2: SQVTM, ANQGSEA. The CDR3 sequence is CSVEKVGIRDTDTQYF.

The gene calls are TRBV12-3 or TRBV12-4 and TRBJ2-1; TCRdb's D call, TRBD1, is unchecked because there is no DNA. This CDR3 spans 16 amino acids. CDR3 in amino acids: CASSLYSAGDRREQFF.

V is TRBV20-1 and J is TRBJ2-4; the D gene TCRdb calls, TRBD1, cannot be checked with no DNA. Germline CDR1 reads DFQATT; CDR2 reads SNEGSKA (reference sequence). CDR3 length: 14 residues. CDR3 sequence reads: CSARSREAKNIQYF.

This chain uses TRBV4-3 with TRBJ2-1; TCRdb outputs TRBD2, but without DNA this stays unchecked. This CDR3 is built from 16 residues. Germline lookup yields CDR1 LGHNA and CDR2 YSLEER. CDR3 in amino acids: CASSQEGLATYNEQFF.

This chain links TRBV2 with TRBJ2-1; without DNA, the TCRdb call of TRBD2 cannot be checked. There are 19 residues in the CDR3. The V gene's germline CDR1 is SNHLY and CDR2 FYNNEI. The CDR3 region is CASRSPGTSGRAVYNEQFF.

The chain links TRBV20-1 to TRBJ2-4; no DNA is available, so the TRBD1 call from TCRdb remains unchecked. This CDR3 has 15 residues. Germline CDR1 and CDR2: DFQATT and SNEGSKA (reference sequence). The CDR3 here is CSATKDNRAKNIQYF.

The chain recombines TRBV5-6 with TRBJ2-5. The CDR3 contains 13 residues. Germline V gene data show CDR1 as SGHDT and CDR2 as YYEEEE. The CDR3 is CASSPHPTETQYF.

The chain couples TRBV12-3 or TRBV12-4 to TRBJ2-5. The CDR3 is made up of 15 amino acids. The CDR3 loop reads CASSLAEITQETQYF.

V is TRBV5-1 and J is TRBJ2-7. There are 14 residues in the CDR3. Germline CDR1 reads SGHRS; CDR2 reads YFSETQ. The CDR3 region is CASSFRGISYEQYF.

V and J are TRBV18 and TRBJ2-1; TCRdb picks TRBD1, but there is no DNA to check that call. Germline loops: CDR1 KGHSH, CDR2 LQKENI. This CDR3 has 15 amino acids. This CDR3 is CASSLLATAPNEQFF.

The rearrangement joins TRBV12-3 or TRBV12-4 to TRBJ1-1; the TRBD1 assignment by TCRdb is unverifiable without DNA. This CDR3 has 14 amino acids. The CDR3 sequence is CASSFQGTGTEAFF.

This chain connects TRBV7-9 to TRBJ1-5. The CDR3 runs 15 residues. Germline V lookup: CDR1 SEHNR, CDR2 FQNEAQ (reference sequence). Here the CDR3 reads CASSLATDGHQPQHF.

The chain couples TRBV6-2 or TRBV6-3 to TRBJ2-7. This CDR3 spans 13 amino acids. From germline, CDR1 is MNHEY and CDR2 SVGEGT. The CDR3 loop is CASSRRGIHEQYF.

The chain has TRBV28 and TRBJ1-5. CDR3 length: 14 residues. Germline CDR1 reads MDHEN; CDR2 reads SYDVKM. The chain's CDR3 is CASTWQPDLGPQHF.

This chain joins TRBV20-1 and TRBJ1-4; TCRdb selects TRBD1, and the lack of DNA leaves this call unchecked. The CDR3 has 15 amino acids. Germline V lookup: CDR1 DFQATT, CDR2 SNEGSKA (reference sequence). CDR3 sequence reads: CSARSGRKTNEKLFF.

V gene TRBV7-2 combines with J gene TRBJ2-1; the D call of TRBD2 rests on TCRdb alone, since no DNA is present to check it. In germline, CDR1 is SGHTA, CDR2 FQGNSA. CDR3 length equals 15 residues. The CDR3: CASSLNGLAYNEQFF.

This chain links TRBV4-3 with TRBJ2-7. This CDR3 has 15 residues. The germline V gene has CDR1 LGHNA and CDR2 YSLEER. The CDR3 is CASSQDLGLSYEQYF.

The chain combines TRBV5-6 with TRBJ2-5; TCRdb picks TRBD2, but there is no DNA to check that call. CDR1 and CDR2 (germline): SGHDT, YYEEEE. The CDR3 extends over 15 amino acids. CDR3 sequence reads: CASSSRLGGRETQYF.

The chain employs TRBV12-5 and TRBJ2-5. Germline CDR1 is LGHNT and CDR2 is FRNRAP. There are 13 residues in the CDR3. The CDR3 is CASGLGLEETQYF.

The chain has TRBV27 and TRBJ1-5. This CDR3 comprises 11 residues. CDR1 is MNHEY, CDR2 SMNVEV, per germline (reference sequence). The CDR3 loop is CASSLAKAQHF.

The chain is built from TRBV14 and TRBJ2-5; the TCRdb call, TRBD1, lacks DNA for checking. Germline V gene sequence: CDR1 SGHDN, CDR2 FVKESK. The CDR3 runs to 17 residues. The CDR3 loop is CASSQVSPGQRGETQYF. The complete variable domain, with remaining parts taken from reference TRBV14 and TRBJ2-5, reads EAGVTQFPSHSVIEKGQTVTLRCDPISGHDNLYWYRRVMGKEIKFLLHFVKESKQDESGMPNNRFLAERTGGTYSTLKVQPAELEDSGVYFCASSQVSPGQRGETQYFGPGTRLLVL.

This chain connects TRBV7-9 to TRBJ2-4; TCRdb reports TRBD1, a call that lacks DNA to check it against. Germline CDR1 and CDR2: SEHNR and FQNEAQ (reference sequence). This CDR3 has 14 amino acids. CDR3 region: CASSPGQGWDIQYF.

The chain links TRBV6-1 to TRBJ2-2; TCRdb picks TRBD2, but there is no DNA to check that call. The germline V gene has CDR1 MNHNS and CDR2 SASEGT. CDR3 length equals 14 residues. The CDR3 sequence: CASLKRGPSGELFF.